Below, 8 T cell receptor beta chains from the same sample are listed, as sequenced in a study of cytomegalovirus exposure and HLA in healthy donors. 13 Jbeta primers and 60 Vbeta primers were used for the PCR. Assay used: immunoSEQ multiplex PCR; TCRdb lists only in-frame clones, some missing. Among roughly 120,000 clones, 70% to 85% were seen once, and the ten largest hold 10% to 15%. Specimen: PBMCs. Receptor source: a middle-aged woman in good health and CMV-seropositive.

The chain couples TRBV4-1 to TRBJ2-1; D remains unclear. CDR3 length: 15 amino acids. V shed 3 bases and J shed 0 bases, with 9 bases lying between them. Per germline, CDR1 MGHRA and CDR2 YSYEKL. Written as DNA, the CDR3 is TGCGCCAGCAGCCACTCTCCCGGCTCCTACAATGAGCAGTTCTTC. Amino acids: CASSHSPGSYNEQFF.

The chain employs TRBV9 and TRBJ2-5; TRBD2 is a possible D gene (6 bases). V dropped 0 bases and J dropped 5 bases, with 14 bases sitting between them. This CDR3 contains 15 residues. Germline V lookup: CDR1 SGDLS, CDR2 YYNGEE. The CDR3 coding sequence is TGTGCCAGCAGCGTAGGAGGAGGGTGGACGGAGACCCAGTACTTC. This encodes CASSVGGGWTETQYF.

V usage is TRBV5-4 and J usage is TRBJ1-1, with D unresolved. The V gene lost 0 bases and the J gene lost 5 bases, with 14 bases spanning the gap. The CDR3 sequence is 15 residues long. Germline V gives CDR1 SGHNT, CDR2 YYREEE (reference sequence). For the CDR3, the DNA is TGTGCCAGCAGCTTGGGGGCCCCCGGTGAGACTGAAGCTTTCTTT. Amino acids: CASSLGAPGETEAFF.

The genes are TRBV27 and TRBJ1-4; maybe TRBD1 (6 bases). This CDR3 is built from 15 residues. The germline V and J ends were trimmed by 6 bases and 8 bases, with 19 bases remaining between them. Looked up from germline, CDR1 is MNHEY and CDR2 is SMNVEV (reference sequence). In nucleotides, the CDR3 is TGTGCCAGCAGCCGCATCGGGGGGCGGGAGGAAAAACTGTTTTTT. As protein: CASSRIGGREEKLFF.

The rearrangement uses TRBV2 and TRBJ2-1; maybe TRBD2 (7 bases). This CDR3 contains 17 residues. Trimming shortened V by 4 bases and J by 0 bases, and 16 bases separated the two germline ends. Germline assignment: CDR1 SNHLY and CDR2 FYNNEI. The CDR3 nucleotides are TGTGCCAGCAGTGCATCCTCAGGGGACTACTCCTACAATGAGCAGTTCTTC. Its translation: CASSASSGDYSYNEQFF.

The chain joins TRBV5-4 to TRBJ2-3; possibly TRBD1 for D (5 bases). V lost 4 bases and J lost 1, with 13 bases in between. CDR1 is SGHNT, CDR2 YYREEE, per germline (reference sequence). This CDR3 has 15 residues. CDR3 amino acids: CASSPYGARTDTQYF. CDR3 sequence (DNA): TGTGCCAGCAGCCCTTATGGGGCCCGCACAGATACGCAGTATTTT.

The CDR3 here is CASSDTFYEQYF. Written as DNA, the CDR3 is TGTGCCAGCAGTGACACTTTCTACGAGCAGTACTTC. The chain joins TRBV6-1 to TRBJ2-7; D remains ambiguous. Germline-derived CDR1 and CDR2 are MNHNS and SASEGT. The CDR3 spans 12 residues. V was cut by 3 bases and J by 3 bases, with 6 bases left in between.

The CDR3 spells CAGLAEGAGTQYF. Here the CDR3 DNA reads TGTGCCGGACTAGCGGAGGGGGCTGGGACCCAGTACTTC. The genes are TRBV6-6 and TRBJ2-5; 10 bases agree with TRBD2. The junction had 10 bases not matched to a gene; V was cut back by 11 bases and J by 7 bases. The CDR3 runs 13 residues. CDR1 and CDR2 from the germline V gene are MNHNY and SVGAGI (reference sequence).